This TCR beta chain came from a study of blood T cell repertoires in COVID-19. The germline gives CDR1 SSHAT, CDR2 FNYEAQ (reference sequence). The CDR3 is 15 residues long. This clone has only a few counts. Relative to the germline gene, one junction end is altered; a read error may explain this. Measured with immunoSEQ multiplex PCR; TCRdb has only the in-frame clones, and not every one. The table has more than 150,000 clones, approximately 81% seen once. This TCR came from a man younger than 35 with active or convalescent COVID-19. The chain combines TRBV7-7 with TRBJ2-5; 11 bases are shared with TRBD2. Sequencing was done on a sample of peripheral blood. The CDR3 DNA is TGTGCTAGCAGCCTCGGGACTAGCGGCCAAGAGACCCAGTACTTC. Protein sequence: CASSLGTSGQETQYF.